Below, one TCR beta chain is given with its context. Its antigen is as yet unknown. The sample comes from a study of blood T cells in healthy people across ages. PCR was performed a second time for about 7 to 11 cycles using a sample-barcoded 5' primer and a J-beta primer mix. Each CDR3 protein is one row after TCRdb ran MiXCR on the 5' RACE reads. The sample has about 1.8 million distinct CDR3 sequences; around 50% are singletons. General study points: Naive CD4+ cell counts and diversity both ran higher in long-lived than in aged donors.

The source material was blood. The clonotype was recovered from a middle-aged woman in good health.

The CDR3 here is CASSQGAVGTSPYNEQFF. The CDR3 region has the DNA TGCGCCAGCAGCCAAGGGGCCGTCGGGACATCACCCTACAATGAGCAGTTCTTC. The chain carries TRBV4-3 and TRBJ2-1; D is possibly TRBD1 (6 bases). The V and J ends lost 1 base and 2 bases respectively, with 18 bases between them. There are 18 residues in the CDR3. Germline CDR1 is LGHNA and CDR2 is YSLEER.